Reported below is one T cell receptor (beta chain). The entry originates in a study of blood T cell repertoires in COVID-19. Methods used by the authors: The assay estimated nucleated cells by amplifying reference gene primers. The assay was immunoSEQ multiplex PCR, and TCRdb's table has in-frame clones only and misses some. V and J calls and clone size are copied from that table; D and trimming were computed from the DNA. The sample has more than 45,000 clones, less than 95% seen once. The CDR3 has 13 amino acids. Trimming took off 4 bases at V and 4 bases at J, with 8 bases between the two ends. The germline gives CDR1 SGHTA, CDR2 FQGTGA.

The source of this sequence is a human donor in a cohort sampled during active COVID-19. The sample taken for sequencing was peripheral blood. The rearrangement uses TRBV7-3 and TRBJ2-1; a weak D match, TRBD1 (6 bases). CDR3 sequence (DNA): TGTGCCAGCAGCTCTACAGGGTACAATGAGCAGTTCTTC. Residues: CASSSTGYNEQFF.